The sequence of this T cell receptor beta chain was determined in a study of blood T cell repertoires in COVID-19. The wider study: COVID-19 samples collected from the United States, Italy and Spain covered acute and convalescent phases. Nucleic acid was either cDNA or gDNA, and it came from T cells, B-cell-depleted T cells, or PBMCs.

The authors' processing: Researchers report that nucleated cell counts were estimated from reference gene primer amplification. Some clones are missing from TCRdb's copy, which holds only in-frame ones; the method was immunoSEQ multiplex PCR. V, J and clone size are taken as reported in that table, and D and trimming were inferred from the DNA itself. Among about 320,000 clones listed, 85% were seen once. V shed 4 bases and J shed 7 bases, with 10 bases lying between them. Germline loops: CDR1 MNHEY, CDR2 SMNVEV (reference sequence). The CDR3 length is 12 residues. The sample comprised peripheral blood. This rearrangement joins TRBV27 to TRBJ1-2; D is unresolved. The TCR originated in a human donor in a cohort sampled during active COVID-19. The CDR3 DNA reads TGTGCCAGCAGTTCCGGGTCGATTGGCTACACCTTC. It codes for CASSSGSIGYTF.